Below, 5 T cell receptor beta chains from the same sample are listed, as sequenced in a study of vaccination and CD4 T cells after COVID-19. The Oncomine TCR Beta short-read assay was applied to DNA of cultured CD4+ T cells. TCRdb re-called the PCR reads through MiXCR, storing one row per CDR3 protein. The data contain approximately 11,000 distinct CDR3 sequences, roughly 57% of them singletons. Treatment indicated: approximately nine-day PBMC culture with coronavirus spike peptide pools or control peptides (ViraFEST assay). These TCRs' antigens remain unknown. The source material was CD4+ T cells from blood, cultured in vitro. These receptors originate from a human donor who had recovered from COVID-19.

This clonotype was counted only a few times. The chain employs TRBV20-1 and TRBJ2-7, with 10 bases fitting TRBD2. Germline trimming cut 5 bases from V and 3 bases from J; bases unmatched to any gene: 7. The V gene's germline CDR1 is DFQATT and CDR2 SNEGSKA (reference sequence). The CDR3 has 14 amino acids. CDR3 protein: CSAERTSGHYEQYF. The CDR3, as DNA: TGCAGTGCTGAAAGGACTAGCGGACACTACGAGCAGTACTTC.

This clonotype was detected a few times. The CDR3, as DNA: TGCAGTGCTTCAACATGGACAGGGGCCTACAATGAGCAGTTCTTC. Its translation: CSASTWTGAYNEQFF. The chain uses TRBV20-1 and TRBJ2-1, with 9 bases fitting TRBD1. CDR1 is DFQATT, CDR2 SNEGSKA, per germline (reference sequence). V was clipped by 5 bases and J by 2 bases; unmatched bases: 7. The CDR3 spans 15 residues.

V usage is TRBV28 and J usage is TRBJ2-3; the match to TRBD2 covers 10 bases. CDR3 length equals 14 residues. The germline gives CDR1 MDHEN, CDR2 SYDVKM. With V trimmed by 6 bases and J by 5 bases, 5 bases remained unmatched. In nucleotides, the CDR3 is TGTGCCAGCAGAAGCGGGAGGGACTTAGATACGCAGTATTTT. Encoded protein: CASRSGRDLDTQYF.

The chain employs TRBV19 and TRBJ2-7, with D perhaps TRBD1 (6 bases). V lost 0 bases to trimming and J lost 2 bases, with 14 bases between them. Germline V gives CDR1 LNHDA, CDR2 SQIVND (reference sequence). CDR3 length: 16 amino acids. This CDR3 reads CASSIDLRDTTYEQYF. CDR3 bases: TGTGCCAGTAGTATAGATCTAAGGGACACGACCTACGAGCAGTACTTC.

CDR3 in amino acids: CASSTGPGKETQYF. In nucleotides, the CDR3 is TGTGCCAGTAGTACCGGACCGGGAAAAGAGACCCAGTACTTC. The chain combines TRBV19 with TRBJ2-5; a weak D match, TRBD2 (5 bases). Trimming left V 4 bases short and J 3 bases short, with 12 bases between. The CDR3 loop spans 14 amino acids. Germline values: CDR1 LNHDA, CDR2 SQIVND (reference sequence). Together with reference TRBV19 and TRBJ2-5, the CDR3 gives the full variable domain: DGGITQSPKYLFRKEGQNVTLSCEQNLNHDAMYWYRQDPGQGLRLIYYSQIVNDFQKGDIAEGYSVSREKKESFPLTVTSAQKNPTAFYLCASSTGPGKETQYFGPGTRLLVL.